Listed below are T cell receptor beta chains from one sample, sequenced in a study of T cell repertoires in cytomegalovirus infection. These receptors have no identified antigens. TCRdb passed the reads through MiXCR, listing each CDR3 protein once. The sample has roughly 990,000 distinct CDR3 sequences, under 40% seen once; the top ten hold roughly 12%. Specimen: cultured CD8+ T cells from PBMCs, collected from culture after CMV antigen stimulation. These TCRs come from a human donor in good health (CMV status not recorded). Some clones in this sample may be carry-over from other donors' samples. CDR3s include the opening cysteine and the closing phenylalanine or tryptophan. D genes are given only for firm matches. Clone size is stated in some rows and not others, as once, few, many or a class when expanded.

d_call: .
j_call: TRBJ2-1
v_call: TRBV5-3
clone_size: .
cdr3_aa: CASSSTGTAKYSEQFF
cdr3_nt: TGTGCCAGCAGCTCCACTGGGACGGCTAAATATTCCGAGCAGTTCTTC

d_call: .
j_call: TRBJ1-2
v_call: TRBV7-2
clone_size: many
cdr3_aa: CASSFTGTGYGYTF
cdr3_nt: TGTGCCAGCAGCTTTACCGGGACGGGCTATGGCTACACCTTC

d_call: .
j_call: TRBJ2-5
v_call: TRBV20-1
clone_size: .
cdr3_aa: CSAKGPRDTGLNMETQYF
cdr3_nt: TGCAGTGCTAAAGGGCCCCGGGACACCGGACTCAACATGGAGACCCAGTACTTC

d_call: .
j_call: TRBJ2-5
v_call: TRBV11-2
clone_size: .
cdr3_aa: CASSFLEKGETQYF
cdr3_nt: TGTGCCAGCAGCTTCCTAGAAAAAGGGGAGACCCAGTACTTC

d_call: .
j_call: TRBJ2-1
v_call: TRBV7-2
clone_size: many
cdr3_aa: CASSVTDNSYNEQFF
cdr3_nt: TGTGCCAGCAGCGTCACGGACAACTCCTACAATGAGCAGTTCTTC

d_call: TRBD2
j_call: TRBJ2-2
v_call: TRBV7-6
clone_size: many
cdr3_aa: CASMHSGGNTGELFF
cdr3_nt: TGTGCCAGCATGCATAGCGGGGGCAACACCGGGGAGCTGTTTTTT

d_call: .
j_call: TRBJ2-5
v_call: TRBV7-8
clone_size: .
cdr3_aa: CASSLRRDQETQYF
cdr3_nt: TGTGCCAGCAGCTTAAGAAGGGACCAAGAGACCCAGTACTTC

d_call: TRBD1
j_call: TRBJ2-1
v_call: TRBV7-2
clone_size: many
cdr3_aa: CASSSRTGRMFYNEQFF
cdr3_nt: TGTGCCAGCAGCTCACGGACAGGGCGAATGTTCTACAATGAGCAGTTCTTC

d_call: TRBD1
j_call: TRBJ1-1
v_call: TRBV4-3
clone_size: few
cdr3_aa: CASSQGQGASGGDTEAFF
cdr3_nt: TGCGCCAGCAGCCAGGGACAGGGGGCCTCCGGGGGGGACACTGAAGCTTTCTTT

d_call: .
j_call: TRBJ2-7
v_call: TRBV7-6
clone_size: .
cdr3_aa: CASSSATGSLSYEQYF
cdr3_nt: TGTGCCAGCAGCTCCGCCACCGGGTCCCTCTCCTACGAGCAGTACTTC

d_call: .
j_call: TRBJ2-1
v_call: TRBV20-1
clone_size: .
cdr3_aa: CSARIPSAYNEQFF
cdr3_nt: TGCAGTGCTAGAATCCCTTCCGCCTACAATGAGCAGTTCTTC

d_call: .
j_call: TRBJ1-5
v_call: TRBV13
clone_size: few
cdr3_aa: CASSPRGKNQPQHF
cdr3_nt: TGTGCCAGCAGCCCTCGAGGAAAAAATCAGCCCCAGCATTTT

d_call: .
j_call: TRBJ2-4
v_call: TRBV20-1
clone_size: .
cdr3_aa: CSARNGHGGNIQYF
cdr3_nt: TGCAGTGCTAGAAACGGACATGGAGGAAACATTCAGTACTTC

d_call: .
j_call: TRBJ2-1
v_call: TRBV11-2
clone_size: few
cdr3_aa: CASSFRSLNPHNEQFF
cdr3_nt: TGTGCCAGCAGCTTCCGGAGCCTTAACCCTCACAATGAGCAGTTCTTC

d_call: TRBD2
j_call: TRBJ2-3
v_call: TRBV5-1
clone_size: .
cdr3_aa: CASSLERAGAQMLSTDTQYF
cdr3_nt: TGCGCCAGCAGCTTGGAGCGAGCGGGGGCCCAAATGCTCAGCACAGATACGCAGTATTTT

d_call: .
j_call: TRBJ1-5
v_call: TRBV6-1
clone_size: .
cdr3_aa: CASSEGPRPGQPQHF
cdr3_nt: TGTGCCAGCAGTGAAGGACCCCGGCCCGGTCAGCCCCAGCATTTT

d_call: .
j_call: TRBJ1-1
v_call: TRBV6-2/TRBV6-3
clone_size: few
cdr3_aa: CASSYSWAANTEAFF
cdr3_nt: TGTGCCAGCAGTTACTCGTGGGCTGCGAACACTGAAGCTTTCTTT

d_call: TRBD2
j_call: TRBJ2-2
v_call: TRBV2
clone_size: few
cdr3_aa: CASLRGVYTGELFF
cdr3_nt: TGTGCCAGCCTCCGGGGGGTCTACACCGGGGAGCTGTTTTTT

d_call: .
j_call: TRBJ2-1
v_call: TRBV12-5
clone_size: .
cdr3_aa: CASGLVDGYEQFF
cdr3_nt: TGTGCTAGTGGTTTGGTAGACGGCTATGAGCAGTTCTTC

d_call: .
j_call: TRBJ2-1
v_call: TRBV6-6
clone_size: .
cdr3_aa: CASKTLVGDEEQFF
cdr3_nt: TGTGCCAGCAAAACCCTTGTAGGCGACGAGGAGCAGTTCTTC

d_call: .
j_call: TRBJ1-1
v_call: TRBV15
clone_size: .
cdr3_aa: CATSRITGKNTEAFF
cdr3_nt: TGTGCCACCAGCAGAATCACAGGGAAGAACACTGAAGCTTTCTTT

d_call: .
j_call: TRBJ1-1
v_call: TRBV7-9
clone_size: .
cdr3_aa: CASSLGVIKRAENTEAFF
cdr3_nt: TGTGCCAGCAGCTTAGGCGTTATTAAACGGGCAGAGAACACTGAAGCTTTCTTT